This T cell receptor (beta chain) was profiled in a study of shared clonotypes between healthy human individuals. Broader study findings: The study drew on few donors, limiting represented genetic and exposure-history diversity. Clonotypes which were not shared had lower generation probabilities than clonotypes that all four donors shared. Only blood was sampled; tissue repertoires likely differ.

Original processing methods: ImmunoSEQ output held junction-only sequences without quality scores, so filtering differed. Measured with immunoSEQ multiplex PCR; TCRdb has only the in-frame clones, and not every one. V and J calls and clone size come straight from that table; D and trimming were deduced from the DNA. Of 2 million to 2.5 million clones listed, around 96% are singletons. Naive CD8 cells lacked CD45RO and underwent positive selection for CCR7, leaving out terminally differentiated effector memory CD45RA+ cells. The length of the CDR3 is 16 residues. Trimming stripped 0 bases from V and 2 bases from J, with 13 bases between. The V gene's germline CDR1 is LGHNA and CDR2 YSLEER. As concerns this clone: Its specificity is unknown.

The clonotype comes from a man aged 18 to 30 in good health. Source material: naive CD8+ T cells sorted from blood. The chain employs TRBV4-3 and TRBJ1-1; unclear D gene. The DNA of the CDR3 is TGCGCCAGCAGCCAAGATGGGGTTAATTTTAACACTGAAGCTTTCTTT. Protein sequence: CASSQDGVNFNTEAFF.